One TCR beta chain is described in this entry. Trimming took 2 bases from V and 1 from J, leaving 10 bases between them. Per the germline V gene, CDR1 is PRHDT and CDR2 is FYEKMQ (reference sequence). The CDR3 totals 15 residues. This entry belongs to a study of control samples from healthy donors and cancer patients. Libraries were prepared by immunoSEQ multiplex PCR; TCRdb keeps only in-frame clonotypes and omits some of them. The profile covers tens of thousands of clones, with more than 80% appearing a single time and roughly 3.1% taken by the ten largest. Input material: PBMCs. This TCR was recovered from a woman aged 45 to 65 with lung cancer. The genes are TRBV13 and TRBJ2-3; D remains ambiguous. CDR3 sequence: CASSLRAGGTDTQYF. The CDR3 nucleotides are TGTGCCAGCAGCTTACGCGCAGGAGGCACAGATACGCAGTATTTT.